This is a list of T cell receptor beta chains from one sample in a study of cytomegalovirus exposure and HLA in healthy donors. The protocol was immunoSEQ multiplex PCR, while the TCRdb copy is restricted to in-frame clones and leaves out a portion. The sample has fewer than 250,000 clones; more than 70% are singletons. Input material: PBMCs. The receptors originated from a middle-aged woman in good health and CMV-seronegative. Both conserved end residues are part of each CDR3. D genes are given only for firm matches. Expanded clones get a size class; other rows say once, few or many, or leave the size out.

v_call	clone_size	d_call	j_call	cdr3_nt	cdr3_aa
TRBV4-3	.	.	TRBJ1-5	TGCGCCAGCAGCCAAGATTGGCAGGGCGGCAATCAGCCCCAGCATTTT	CASSQDWQGGNQPQHF
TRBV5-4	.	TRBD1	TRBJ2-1	TGTGCCAGCAGCGTCGGACAGGCAAATCACAATGAGCAGTTCTTC	CASSVGQANHNEQFF
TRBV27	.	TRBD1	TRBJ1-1	TGTGCCAGCAGTTTACTTCCGGGACAGGGGAATACTGAAGCTTTCTTT	CASSLLPGQGNTEAFF
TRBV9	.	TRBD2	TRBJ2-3	TGTGCCAGCAGCGTATTACCGGGAGGCCGAGATACGCAGTATTTT	CASSVLPGGRDTQYF
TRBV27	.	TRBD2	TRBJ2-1	TGTGCCAGCAGTTTAGGACTAGCGGGAGTCGAAGGGCAGTTCTTC	CASSLGLAGVEGQFF
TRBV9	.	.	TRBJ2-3	TGTGCCAGCAGCATAAGCCCCACAGATACGCAGTATTTT	CASSISPTDTQYF
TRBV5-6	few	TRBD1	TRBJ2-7	TGTGCCAGCAGCTTCTTGGACAGGGGAATCGGCGAGCAGTACTTC	CASSFLDRGIGEQYF
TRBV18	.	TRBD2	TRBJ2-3	TGTGCCAGCTCACCATCCGCTCCTAGCGGGTCGGGGACAGATACGCAGTATTTT	CASSPSAPSGSGTDTQYF
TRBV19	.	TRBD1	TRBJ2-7	TGTGCCAGTAGTATAGATCCCGCCCGACAGGGTCGATACGAGCAGTACTTC	CASSIDPARQGRYEQYF
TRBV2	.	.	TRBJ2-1	TGTGCCAGCAGTGAACCTTCTAGGCGAGAGGTGCAGTTCTTC	CASSEPSRREVQFF
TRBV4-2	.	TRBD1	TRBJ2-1	TGTGCCAGCAGCCAAGAGGACAGGGAGAGCAATGAGCAGTTCTTC	CASSQEDRESNEQFF
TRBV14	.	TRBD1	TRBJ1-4	TGTGCCAGCAGCCCTCGGGACAGGGATAATGAAAAACTGTTTTTT	CASSPRDRDNEKLFF
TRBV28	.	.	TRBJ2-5	TGTGCCAGCAACGGCCGGGGGACCCAGTACTTC	CASNGRGTQYF
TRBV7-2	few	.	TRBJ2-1	TGTGCCAGCACCTCTGGAGTGGAGCAGTTCTTC	CASTSGVEQFF
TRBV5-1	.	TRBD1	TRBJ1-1	TGCGCCAGCAGCTTGGAGCTGGCAGGGGGCCTCACTGAAGCTTTCTTT	CASSLELAGGLTEAFF
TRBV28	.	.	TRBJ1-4	TGTGCCAGCAGTTCAAATGAAAAACTGTTTTTT	CASSSNEKLFF
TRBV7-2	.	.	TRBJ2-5	TGTGCCAGCAGCCAACCTCAGGAGACCCAGTACTTC	CASSQPQETQYF
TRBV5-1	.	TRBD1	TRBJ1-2	TGCGCCAGCAGCTTGGCCTCGACAGGGTGGGGCTACACCTTC	CASSLASTGWGYTF
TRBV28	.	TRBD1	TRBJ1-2	TGTGCCAGCAGTTCAGGGGGGTATGGCTATGGCTACACCTTC	CASSSGGYGYGYTF
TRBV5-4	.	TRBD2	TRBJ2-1	TGTGCCAGCAGCTTTTCCCTCGGGGGTGCGGGAGGTGTTCGCAATGAGCAGTTCTTC	CASSFSLGGAGGVRNEQFF
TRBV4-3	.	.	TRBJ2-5	TGCGCCAGCAGCCAAACACGGGCATTGGTCGGGATACAAGAGACCCAGTACTTC	CASSQTRALVGIQETQYF
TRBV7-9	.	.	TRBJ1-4	TGTGCCAGCAGCCAAGGGAGGGGGGCGAATGAAAAACTGTTTTTT	CASSQGRGANEKLFF
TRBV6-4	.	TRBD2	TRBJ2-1	TGTGCCAGCAGTGACATAGCGGGAGGTTTAGGTAGCGAGCAGTTCTTC	CASSDIAGGLGSEQFF
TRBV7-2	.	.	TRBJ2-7	TGTGCCAGCAGCTTAGGAACGGGATCGTTTGCCGAGCAGTACTTC	CASSLGTGSFAEQYF
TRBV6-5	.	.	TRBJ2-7	TGTGCCAGCAGTGCTGGGGGGTCCTACGAGCAGTACTTC	CASSAGGSYEQYF
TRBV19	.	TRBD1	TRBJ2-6	TGTGCCAGTAGTGCCGGGACAGGGGGTGTTGGGGCCAACGTCCTGACTTTC	CASSAGTGGVGANVLTF
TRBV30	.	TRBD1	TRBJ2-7	TGTGCCTGGAACTGGGGACAGGGACTCTACGAGCAGTACTTC	CAWNWGQGLYEQYF
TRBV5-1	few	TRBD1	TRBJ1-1	TGCGCCAGCAGCTTCGGGACAGATAAAACTGAAGCTTTCTTT	CASSFGTDKTEAFF
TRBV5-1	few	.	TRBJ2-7	TGCGCCAGCAGCTTGGGGACGGACAGAGCTAACGAGCAGTACTTC	CASSLGTDRANEQYF
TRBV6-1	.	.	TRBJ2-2	TGTGCCAGCAGTGGGTCCGGTCTCCTCCGCACCGGGGAGCTGTTTTTT	CASSGSGLLRTGELFF
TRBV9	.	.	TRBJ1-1	TGTGCCAGCAGCCCCTGGACGGGAAACACTGAAGCTTTCTTT	CASSPWTGNTEAFF
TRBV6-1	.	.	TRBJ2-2	TGTGCCAGCAGGAGGGAAGGCGGAGCCACCGGGGAGCTGTTTTTT	CASRREGGATGELFF
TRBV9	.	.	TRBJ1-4	TGTGCCAGCAGCTCCGGGTCTCAGGGTGAAAAACTGTTTTTT	CASSSGSQGEKLFF
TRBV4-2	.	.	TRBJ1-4	TGTGCCAGCAGCCAACATTCAGGTTGGGAGGAAAAACTGTTTTTT	CASSQHSGWEEKLFF
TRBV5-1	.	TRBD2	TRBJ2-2	TGCGCCAGCAGCTTGGAACTAGCGGGGGGGCCCGGCACCGGGGAGCTGTTTTTT	CASSLELAGGPGTGELFF
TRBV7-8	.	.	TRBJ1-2	TGTGCCAGCAGCTTACTGACAGGCTCCTATGGCTACACCTTC	CASSLLTGSYGYTF
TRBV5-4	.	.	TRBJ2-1	TGTGCCAGCAGCCTCCCGAGGGCGGCATTGGATGAGCAGTTCTTC	CASSLPRAALDEQFF
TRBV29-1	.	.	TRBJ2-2	TGCAGCGTTGACCAGGGATACACCGGGGAGCTGTTTTTT	CSVDQGYTGELFF
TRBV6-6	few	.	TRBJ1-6	TGTGCCAGCAGTCCCCTCTCTAATTCACCCCTCCACTTT	CASSPLSNSPLHF
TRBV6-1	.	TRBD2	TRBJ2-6	TGTGCCAGCACTAGCGGGAGTTCTGGGGCCAACGTCCTGACTTTC	CASTSGSSGANVLTF
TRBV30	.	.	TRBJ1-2	TGTGCCTGGAGTGTTGGTTCAGCTCGGGGTACTAACTATGGCTACACCTTC	CAWSVGSARGTNYGYTF
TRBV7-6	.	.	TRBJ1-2	TGTGCCAGCAGCTTTTCGGACTATGGCTACACCTTC	CASSFSDYGYTF
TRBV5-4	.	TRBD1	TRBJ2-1	TGTGCCAGCAGCTTGGACCCGGGACAGGGGGGGAGCTCCTACAATGAGCAGTTCTTC	CASSLDPGQGGSSYNEQFF
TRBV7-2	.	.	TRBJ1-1	TGTGCCAGCAGCTTAGGGAGGACGCCTCCGAAAGCTTTCTTT	CASSLGRTPPKAFF
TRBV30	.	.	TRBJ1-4	TGTGCCTGGAAAAAACGCTGGGAGTCTGGTGAAAAACTGTTTTTT	CAWKKRWESGEKLFF
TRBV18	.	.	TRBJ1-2	TGTGCCAGCTCACCGGCAGGGGCCAACTATGGCTACACCTTC	CASSPAGANYGYTF
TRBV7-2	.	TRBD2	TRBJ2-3	TGTGCCAGCAGCTTAGGTCCTAGCGGAGCCACAGATACGCAGTATTTT	CASSLGPSGATDTQYF
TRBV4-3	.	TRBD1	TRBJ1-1	TGCGCCAGCAGCCAAGATTACCGGACAGGAAAGAACACTGAAGCTTTCTTT	CASSQDYRTGKNTEAFF